This T cell receptor (beta chain) was profiled in a study of spatial heterogeneity in lung cancer (dated by TCRdb to the late 2010s). About the study as a whole: More beta-chain than alpha-chain transcripts were consistently detected, likely reflecting higher beta-chain transcript abundance. At surgery, 220 tumor regions, roughly 63 matched nontumor lung samples and 50 to 60 PBMC samples were TCR-sequenced for both alpha and beta chains. Nonsynonymous mutation counts, determined by whole-exome sequencing of tumor tissue, were related to features of the TCR repertoire. In the raw uncorrected reads, each unique combination of TCR and UMI appeared more than ten times on average. In non-small cell lung cancer, the study made a quantitative comparison of TCR alpha and beta repertoires among multiple tumor regions, matched nontumor lung and blood. In tumor regions, TCR transcript counts showed a strong correlation with a T cell transcriptional module score from matched bulk RNA-seq.

Only a few counts were recorded for this clonotype. What this receptor recognizes is not known. There are no base qualities to consult, and no much larger clone falls within one base. The library came from 5' RACE. For sequencing, a NextSeq 500 was employed. The TCR library protocol attached a unique molecular identifier to each TCR cDNA molecule to allow correction of PCR and sequencing errors. The study's own analysis went as follows. Decombinator tools were used for TCR identification, UMI-based error correction and CDR3 extraction. Expanded TCRs were defined as those above a frequency of 2 per 1,000, corresponding to the top 1% of the tumor frequency distribution. Expanded tumor TCRs statistically deemed absent (corrected P<0.05) from at least one tumor region were classed as regional, and all other expanded tumor TCRs were classed as ubiquitous. Each repertoire was subsampled 100 times to 5,000 TCRs, after which Renyi diversity was computed with the R vegan package. CDR3 similarity networks were constructed using string-kernel similarity of amino acid triplets, with links drawn between CDR3s whose pairwise similarity was above 0.82. Clones were called with MiXCR by TCRdb after fastp trimmed the public reads at Q25, and only in-frame beta chains were retained. Duplicate CDR3 protein sequences are folded into a single record with the most common DNA and genes. It is TCRdb's table, rather than the study itself, that gives the V and J calls and clone size. The sample table records 5,500 to 8,500 distinct CDR3 sequences; roughly 10% of these occur just once. Jointly, the top ten make up about 10% of the sample.

Points the paper makes about the study in general: Additional single-cell paired TCR alpha and beta sequencing was considered necessary to confirm, at a functional level, the hypothesis that regional TCRs recognize regional mutations. TCR-seq was estimated to cover only approximately 6.6% of tumor T cells for alpha chains and around 13% for beta chains. Counts of ubiquitous and regional expanded TCRs were found to correlate with counts of ubiquitous and regional nonsynonymous mutations, respectively. A correlation was observed between the number of expanded intratumoral alpha and beta TCRs and the tumor nonsynonymous mutation count.

Spanning cysteine to phenylalanine, the CDR3 consists of 12 amino acids. Only the CDR3 region is kept as DNA, spanning 36 bases read in frame from base 1. CDR1 MGHDK and CDR2 SYGVNS were looked up in the germline V gene. V and J are truncated by 6 bases and 7 bases respectively, leaving an intervening sequence of 13 bases. Reading the label with the study, this specimen's time point is: sample taken at primary tumor resection. The donors were more than 65 patients from the lung TRACERx cohort who had early-stage, untreated non-small cell lung cancer. Without any cell sorting, TCR sequencing was performed on whole RNA extracted either from tumor and nontumor lung tissue or from cryopreserved PBMC samples. Only patients for whom sufficient RNA was available from at least two tumor regions were selected for TCR sequencing. Before being selected, tumor and adjacent nontumor lung specimens were reviewed by a lung pathologist.

This clonotype was sampled from a female donor with early-stage non-small cell lung cancer. The specimen comprised lung tumor tissue, sampled at surgery. The V gene is TRBV25-1 and the J gene is TRBJ2-7; the D gene identity is not certain. The DNA is TGTGCCAGCAGAGCCGGCCTGGCTGAGCAGTACTTC. Its product reads: CASRAGLAEQYF.